This TCR beta chain was retrieved from a study of T cells in Graves' hyperthyroidism and ophthalmopathy. TCR beta CDR3 region amplification was performed from RNA transcripts. Initially, a first-round RT-PCR of the TCR CDR3 employed the HTBI primer set. Each CDR3 protein is one row after TCRdb ran MiXCR on the multiplex PCR reads. Of just under 750,000 distinct CDR3 sequences in the sample, roughly 32% are singletons; the top ten hold around 32%. The germline V gene encodes CDR1 LNHDA and CDR2 SQIVND (reference sequence). The CDR3 is 14 amino acids. V was trimmed by 5 bases and J by 6 bases, leaving 16 bases between them.

Sequences were obtained from blood. This receptor was identified in a woman aged 40 to 55 with Graves' hyperthyroidism. The chain links TRBV19 to TRBJ1-2; no reliable D call. The CDR3 DNA follows: TGTGCCAGTAGTTCGGGGTCGACAATCGATGGCTACACCTTC. As protein: CASSSGSTIDGYTF.